This T cell receptor beta chain derives from a study of cytomegalovirus exposure and HLA in healthy donors. Comments on this clone: Its matching antigen is unknown.

Findings and limits, study-wide: For cytomegalovirus status, the classifier reportedly gave diagnoses with high specificity and sensitivity. Among TCR beta chains, those listed as cytomegalovirus-associated numbered approximately 150. For most TCR beta V segments, an earlier analysis put the productive rate at about 87% or about 30% of the time.

PCR involved 60 Vbeta and 13 Jbeta primers. Sequencing was performed with immunoSEQ multiplex PCR; in TCRdb, only in-frame clones are kept and a portion is missing. In all, the sample yields 150,000 to 200,000 clones. Germline values: CDR1 SGHNT, CDR2 YYREEE (reference sequence). The CDR3 contains 16 residues. The V gene end was trimmed by 0 bases and the J gene end by 4 bases; junction bases not matched to a gene: 6. Sequencing input: PBMCs. The chain employs TRBV5-4 and TRBJ2-4, with 8 bases identical to TRBD1. The clonotype originates from a young woman in good health and CMV-seropositive. The CDR3 DNA reads TGTGCCAGCAGCTTGGGCCCAGGGGGCGAGAAAAACATTCAGTACTTC. This codes for CASSLGPGGEKNIQYF.